A single sample gave rise to the 21 T cell receptor beta chains below, sequenced in a study of cytomegalovirus exposure and HLA in healthy donors. PCR involved 60 Vbeta and 13 Jbeta primers. Only in-frame clones appear in the TCRdb table, and some are missing; sequencing was by immunoSEQ multiplex PCR. This table holds 130,000 or so clones, roughly four fifths found once. The sample taken for sequencing was PBMCs. These receptor sequences come from a woman in her forties or fifties in good health and CMV-seropositive.

As to this clone: Other DNA sequences in the sample encode the same CDR3. The rearrangement uses TRBV9 and TRBJ2-1; 9 bases align to TRBD2. Germline-derived CDR1 and CDR2 are SGDLS and YYNGEE. This CDR3 comprises 15 residues. V lost 2 bases, J lost 4 bases, and 4 bases stayed unmatched. CDR3 sequence: CASSVSGGGYNEQFF. DNA of the CDR3: TGTGCCAGCAGCGTTAGCGGGGGAGGGTACAATGAGCAGTTCTTC.

V and J are TRBV4-1 and TRBJ1-2; D not resolved. V gave up 0 bases and J gave up 6 bases, with 14 bases separating them. The CDR3 contains 15 residues. Germline-derived CDR1 and CDR2 are MGHRA and YSYEKL. CDR3 in amino acids: CASSQDIRLGDGYTF. For the CDR3, the DNA is TGCGCCAGCAGCCAAGATATAAGACTCGGGGATGGCTACACCTTC.

The rearrangement links TRBV5-1 to TRBJ2-5; tentative D call: TRBD2 (6 bases). In germline, CDR1 is SGHRS, CDR2 YFSETQ. The CDR3 runs to 14 residues. V was cut by 2 bases and J by 4 bases, with 12 bases left in between. In DNA form, the CDR3 reads TGCGCCAGCAGCTTTACGAGTAGCGGAGAGACCCAGTACTTC. Translating it yields CASSFTSSGETQYF. Complete variable domain (other parts from reference TRBV5-1 and TRBJ2-5): KAGVTQTPRYLIKTRGQQVTLSCSPISGHRSVSWYQQTPGQGLQFLFEYFSETQRNKGNFPGRFSGRQFSNSRSEMNVSTLELGDSALYLCASSFTSSGETQYFGPGTRLLVL.

The genes are TRBV6-6 and TRBJ2-5, with a possible D match to TRBD2 (5 bases). Germline loops: CDR1 MNHNY, CDR2 SVGAGI (reference sequence). Deletions cut 2 bases from V and 5 bases from J, with 18 bases between. The CDR3 contains 16 residues. CDR3 coding DNA: TGTGCCAGCAGTTACGAGGGTATCGCCTTGGCGGAGACCCAGTACTTC. This encodes CASSYEGIALAETQYF.

V usage is TRBV7-9 and J usage is TRBJ1-1; D perhaps matches TRBD1 (6 bases). V lost 3 bases, J lost 6 bases, and 8 bases lay in between. Germline V lookup: CDR1 SEHNR, CDR2 FQNEAQ (reference sequence). The CDR3 spans 12 residues. The CDR3 sequence is CASSFGQPEAFF. The CDR3 nucleotides read TGTGCCAGCAGCTTTGGACAGCCTGAAGCTTTCTTT.

The CDR3 loop is CATARDSNQPQHF. CDR3 bases: TGTGCCACGGCCCGGGATAGCAATCAGCCCCAGCATTTT. The rearrangement joins TRBV19 to TRBJ1-5; no clear D. This CDR3 region has 13 residues. Per the germline V gene, CDR1 is LNHDA and CDR2 is SQIVND (reference sequence). Between the trimmed V and J ends, which lost 10 bases and 0 bases, there was a span of 10 bases.

The genes are TRBV2 and TRBJ1-5, with D possibly being TRBD1 (6 bases). The CDR3 contains 16 residues. V was cut by 4 bases and J by 2 bases, with 15 bases left in between. Germline assignment: CDR1 SNHLY and CDR2 FYNNEI. The CDR3 loop is CASSGLQGSGNQPQHF. The CDR3, as DNA: TGTGCCAGCAGTGGGCTTCAGGGGTCGGGCAATCAGCCCCAGCATTTT.

The chain couples TRBV15 to TRBJ2-1, with 9 bases aligning to TRBD2. Germline CDR1 LNHNV, CDR2 YYDKDF (reference sequence). V lost 3 bases and J lost 1; bases outside the gene matches: 1. This CDR3 comprises 15 residues. The DNA of the CDR3 is TGTGCCACCAGCAGGACTAGCGGTTCCTACAATGAGCAGTTCTTC. Translating gives CATSRTSGSYNEQFF.

This clone was found once. The chain uses TRBV7-3 and TRBJ2-5; D may be TRBD1 (5 bases). Germline V gives CDR1 SGHTA, CDR2 FQGTGA. With 1 base removed from V and 2 bases from J, the gap between germline ends came to 8 bases. This CDR3 has 14 amino acids. CDR3 nucleotide sequence: TGTGCCAGCAGCTTAAGGGGCAGTCAAGAGACCCAGTACTTC. Its translation is CASSLRGSQETQYF.

V is TRBV5-1 and J is TRBJ2-3; D possibly corresponds to TRBD1 (5 bases). Germline loops: CDR1 SGHRS, CDR2 YFSETQ. The CDR3 spans 15 residues. V dropped 5 bases and J dropped 2 bases, with 15 bases sitting between them. CDR3 coding DNA: TGCGCCAGCAGTCTGGGGCTCGGAGACACAGATACGCAGTATTTT. This sequence encodes CASSLGLGDTDTQYF.

The rearrangement joins TRBV6-5 to TRBJ1-1, with TRBD1 identical over 9 bases. The trim removed 5 bases at V and 8 bases at J, leaving 6 bases unmatched. The CDR3 spans 13 residues. The germline gives CDR1 MNHEY, CDR2 SVGAGI. The DNA of the CDR3 is TGTGCCAGCAGTGCGGGACAGGGTGTGGAAGCTTTCTTT. This codes for CASSAGQGVEAFF.

CDR3: CASSLRGSWYEQYF. For the CDR3, the DNA is TGTGCCAGCAGCTTAAGAGGGAGTTGGTACGAGCAGTACTTC. The rearrangement joins TRBV7-2 to TRBJ2-7, with D possibly TRBD2 on 5 matching bases. Germline lookup yields CDR1 SGHTA and CDR2 FQGNSA. The length of the CDR3 is 14 residues. Trimming removed 2 bases from V and 4 bases from J, with 12 bases in between.

This clone came up once. The CDR3 DNA reads TGTGCCAGCAGTATACAGGCATGGTCCTACAATGAGCAGTTCTTC. Encoded protein: CASSIQAWSYNEQFF. This chain connects TRBV27 to TRBJ2-1, with D perhaps TRBD1 (5 bases). V lost 5 bases, J lost 1 base, and 12 bases lay in between. This CDR3 spans 15 amino acids. Germline CDR1 reads MNHEY; CDR2 reads SMNVEV (reference sequence).

The chain recombines TRBV9 with TRBJ2-1; 7 positions match TRBD2. The CDR3 extends over 16 amino acids. The V gene end was trimmed by 3 bases and the J gene end by 0 bases; junction bases not matched to a gene: 6. CDR1 is SGDLS and CDR2 is YYNGEE in the germline V gene. The CDR3 bases are TGTGCCAGCAGCGGCGGACTAGGCGGCTCCTACAATGAGCAGTTCTTC. It translates to CASSGGLGGSYNEQFF.

The chain combines TRBV4-1 with TRBJ2-5; a possible D gene is TRBD2 (6 bases). CDR1 and CDR2 from the germline V gene are MGHRA and YSYEKL. The length of the CDR3 is 17 residues. With 0 bases removed from V and 2 bases from J, the gap between germline ends came to 16 bases. The CDR3 DNA is TGCGCCAGCAGCCAAGATTCGGCTAGCGAGACGCAAGAGACCCAGTACTTC. Translation gives CASSQDSASETQETQYF.

CDR3 sequence: CASSYLYGGHEQYF. The CDR3, as DNA: TGCGCCAGCAGCTACTTATATGGAGGCCACGAGCAGTACTTC. The chain has TRBV4-3 and TRBJ2-7, with TRBD2 as a possible D gene (5 bases). Germline lookup yields CDR1 LGHNA and CDR2 YSLEER. The V gene lost 5 bases and the J gene lost 5 bases, with 16 bases spanning the gap. This CDR3 comprises 14 residues.

The CDR3 DNA sequence: TGTGCCAGCAGCGGCGCCTTTGGTTTATACAATGAGGCTAGTCAGTTCTTC. Its translation: CASSGAFGLYNEASQFF. The chain is built from TRBV7-9 and TRBJ2-1; D remains unclear. This CDR3 is built from 17 residues. The germline gives CDR1 SEHNR, CDR2 FQNEAQ (reference sequence). The V end was cut by 5 bases, the J end by 13 bases, with 30 bases between.

V usage is TRBV10-3 and J usage is TRBJ2-1; TRBD1 matches at 7 bases. CDR1 and CDR2 (germline): ENHRY, SYGVKD. The ends lost 4 bases at V and 8 bases at J; junction bases unmatched: 5. This CDR3 is 13 amino acids long. The chain's CDR3 is CAISVGTDDEQFF. CDR3 sequence (DNA): TGTGCCATCAGTGTAGGGACAGACGATGAGCAGTTCTTC.

V gene TRBV5-1 combines with J gene TRBJ2-2, with a tentative D call TRBD1 (5 bases). The V end was cut by 2 bases, the J end by 1 base, with 12 bases between. CDR3 length equals 16 residues. Per the germline V gene, CDR1 is SGHRS and CDR2 is YFSETQ. The CDR3 DNA reads TGCGCCAGCAGCTTTTTGGGGCAGGGGAACACCGGGGAGCTGTTTTTT. Its protein is CASSFLGQGNTGELFF.

The chain joins TRBV4-3 to TRBJ2-5; TRBD1 agrees at 7 bases. The DNA matches TRBJ2-7 better at its end, which makes the J call doubtful. This CDR3 region has 13 residues. Germline CDR1 is LGHNA and CDR2 is YSLEER. The CDR3 bases are TGCGCCAGCAGCCAAGTACAGGGGAGCGAGCAGTACTTC. Protein sequence: CASSQVQGSEQYF.

This chain joins TRBV6-6 and TRBJ1-4; TRBD1 matches 8 bases. The germline gives CDR1 MNHNY, CDR2 SVGAGI (reference sequence). This CDR3 has 15 amino acids. The ends lost 4 bases at V and 6 bases at J; junction bases unmatched: 7. The CDR3 DNA sequence: TGTGCCAGCAGTTCCCCCGGGACAGGTGATGAAAAACTGTTTTTT. Protein: CASSSPGTGDEKLFF.